Below, 9 T cell receptor beta chains from the same sample are listed, as sequenced in a study of blood T cells in healthy people across ages. Primed by a sample-barcoded 5' primer and a J-beta primer mix, a second PCR proceeded for roughly 7 to 12 cycles. TCRdb re-analysed the 5' RACE reads in MiXCR, keeping a single row per CDR3 protein. The profile shows 1.2 million to 1.5 million distinct CDR3 sequences, approximately 42% of them singletons. Sequenced material: blood. The origin of the receptors is a young woman in good health.

The chain recombines TRBV7-6 with TRBJ1-3, with 7 bases lining up with TRBD1. Trimming took 5 bases from V and 3 from J; bases not matched to a gene: 7. The CDR3 runs 15 residues. Germline CDR1 SGHVS, CDR2 FNYEAQ. The CDR3, as DNA: TGTGCCAGCAGCCCGAAGGGACAGCTTGGAAACACCATATATTTT. This encodes CASSPKGQLGNTIYF.

This chain connects TRBV29-1 to TRBJ2-5; 8 nucleotides align to TRBD1. The CDR3 has 13 amino acids. Trimming took 6 bases from V and 11 from J; bases not matched to a gene: 14. The germline CDR1 and CDR2 sequences are SQVTM and ANQGSEA. The CDR3 is CSVGTGQAGEQYF. Here the CDR3 DNA reads TGCAGCGTCGGGACAGGACAAGCTGGAGAGCAGTACTTC. Using reference TRBV29-1 and TRBJ2-5 for the parts outside the CDR3, the full variable domain is SAVISQKPSRDICQRGTSLTIQCQVDSQVTMMFWYRQQPGQSLTLIATANQGSEATYESGFVIDKFPISRPNLTFSTLTVSNMSPEDSSIYLCSVGTGQAGEQYFGPGTRLLVL.

As concerns this clonotype: The junction departs from germline at one end; a sequencing error may be responsible. This chain connects TRBV6-6 to TRBJ2-7; maybe TRBD1 (5 bases). The CDR3 extends over 12 amino acids. Looked up from germline, CDR1 is MNHNY and CDR2 is SVGAGI (reference sequence). The CDR3 sequence: CAGSYQGDEQYF. CDR3 DNA sequence: TGTGCCGGCAGTTACCAGGGCGACGAGCAGTACTTC.

DNA of the CDR3: TGCGCCAGCAGAGAACCGGACAGGGACTATGGCTACACCTTC. This translates into CASREPDRDYGYTF. The chain couples TRBV5-1 to TRBJ1-2; 8 bases fit TRBD1. Germline loops: CDR1 SGHRS, CDR2 YFSETQ. Trimming removed 5 bases from V and 3 bases from J; junction bases left unmatched: 6. The CDR3 runs 14 residues.

V is TRBV5-1 and J is TRBJ2-5; 10 bases are a match to TRBD2. The assigned J gene may be wrong: the sequence end matches TRBJ2-7 better. The CDR3 extends over 17 amino acids. The germline CDR1 and CDR2 sequences are SGHRS and YFSETQ. The CDR3 sequence is CASSLVRLAGDLGEQYF. The CDR3 coding sequence is TGCGCCAGCAGCTTGGTTAGGCTAGCGGGAGATCTGGGCGAGCAGTACTTC.

V and J are TRBV7-2 and TRBJ2-5; 7 nucleotides agree with TRBD1. The J call could be wrong; TRBJ2-4 is a better fit for the DNA end. The germline V gene has CDR1 SGHTA and CDR2 FQGNSA. The CDR3 has 15 residues. The CDR3: CASSTDRAAKNIQYF. In nucleotides, the CDR3 is TGTGCCAGCAGCACCGACAGGGCGGCCAAAAACATTCAGTACTTC.

The CDR3 is CASSLGVDSYNEQFF. The CDR3 DNA follows: TGTGCCAGCAGCTTAGGCGTCGACTCCTACAATGAGCAGTTCTTC. The chain is built from TRBV7-6 and TRBJ2-1; D is unclear. The CDR3 is 15 amino acids. V gave up 1 base and J gave up 0 bases, with 7 bases separating them. Germline V CDR1 and CDR2: SGHVS, FNYEAQ.

The chain couples TRBV12-3 or TRBV12-4 to TRBJ1-1; D not resolved. CDR3 length: 15 residues. V was pared by 10 bases and J by 1 base, with 19 bases between. DNA of the CDR3: TGTGCCAACTCTGATCCTCCGAGCGGGAACACTGAAGCTTTCTTT. Its protein product is CANSDPPSGNTEAFF.

The rearrangement joins TRBV7-9 to TRBJ2-7, with 9 bases identical to TRBD1. V lost 5 bases, J lost 0 bases, and 8 bases stayed unmatched. In germline, CDR1 is SEHNR, CDR2 FQNEAQ (reference sequence). This CDR3 comprises 16 residues. The CDR3 region is CASSAPDRGSSYEQYF. Here the CDR3 DNA reads TGTGCCAGCAGCGCGCCCGACAGGGGGAGCTCCTACGAGCAGTACTTC.